Listed here are 8 T cell receptor beta chains from one sample, sequenced in a study of blood T cells in healthy people across ages. A second about 7 to 11 cycle PCR used barcoded and J-beta primers. TCRdb re-called the 5' RACE reads through MiXCR, storing one row per CDR3 protein. The table includes some 880,000 distinct CDR3 sequences, under 40% detected once. What was sequenced was blood. The source is a young man in good health.

DNA for the CDR3: TGCAGTGCTAGAGATCTAATCCCCGGACAGGGGCCCAATGAGCAGTTCTTC. Its protein is CSARDLIPGQGPNEQFF. The chain couples TRBV20-1 to TRBJ2-1, with 9 positions matching TRBD1. Germline CDR1 is DFQATT and CDR2 is SNEGSKA (reference sequence). This CDR3 has 17 amino acids. The ends lost 0 bases at V and 6 bases at J; junction bases unmatched: 12.

The chain combines TRBV3-1 with TRBJ2-7, with D hard to call. This CDR3 is built from 14 residues. V lost 1 base to trimming and J lost 1 base, with 8 bases between them. Germline CDR1 is LGHDT and CDR2 is YNNKEL (reference sequence). CDR3 region: CASSQGDISYEQYF. CDR3 bases: TGTGCCAGCAGCCAAGGCGACATATCCTACGAGCAGTACTTC.

There are many counts of this clonotype. The gene calls are TRBV4-2 and TRBJ2-5, with 9 bases fitting TRBD1. The CDR3 is 14 amino acids. Germline V gene data show CDR1 as LGHNA and CDR2 as YNFKEQ. The junction had 10 bases not matched to a gene; V was cut back by 3 bases and J by 11 bases. The CDR3, as DNA: TGTGCCAGCAGCCAGGCAGACAGGGGGTCGGAGCAGTACTTC. Its translation: CASSQADRGSEQYF.

The sample holds many counts of this clonotype. The chain is built from TRBV24-1 and TRBJ2-3; D is perhaps TRBD1 (7 bases). The CDR3 runs 16 residues. The germline CDR1 and CDR2 sequences are KGHDR and SFDVKD. Trimming removed 4 bases at V and 0 bases at J, with 13 bases between. The CDR3 here is CATSEAGGRSTDTQYF. CDR3 bases: TGTGCCACCAGTGAGGCAGGGGGGAGAAGCACAGATACGCAGTATTTT.

The V call is TRBV11-2, the J call TRBJ2-7; D call uncertain. The assigned J gene may be wrong: the sequence end matches TRBJ2-5 better. The germline V gene has CDR1 SGHAT and CDR2 FQNNGV. The CDR3 is 14 residues long. The CDR3 reads CASSPRKGTGTQYF. The CDR3 DNA reads TGTGCCAGCAGCCCCAGAAAGGGAACGGGGACCCAGTACTTC.

J is TRBJ2-3 and V is TRBV20-1; D is possibly TRBD2 (6 bases). CDR3 size: 16 residues. V shed 3 bases and J shed 5 bases, with 21 bases lying between them. Germline V gives CDR1 DFQATT, CDR2 SNEGSKA (reference sequence). This CDR3 reads CSARLAEGVDGDTQYF. CDR3 DNA: TGCAGTGCTAGGCTTGCGGAGGGTGTGGACGGAGATACGCAGTATTTT.

Note on this clonotype: This may be a read error: a much more frequent sequence differs by one nucleotide. The chain employs TRBV4-3 and TRBJ2-1; the D gene is possibly TRBD2 (6 bases). This CDR3 comprises 14 residues. The V end was cut by 3 bases, the J end by 6 bases, with 12 bases between. The V gene's germline CDR1 is LGHNA and CDR2 YSLEER. DNA for the CDR3: TGCGCCAGCAGCCACCTGGGACTCGGCAATGAGCAGTTCTTC. Encoded protein: CASSHLGLGNEQFF.

The chain links TRBV5-6 to TRBJ2-7, with a tentative D call TRBD1 (6 bases). This CDR3 has 14 amino acids. V was cut by 4 bases and J by 1 base, with 12 bases left in between. Per the germline V gene, CDR1 is SGHDT and CDR2 is YYEEEE. The CDR3 DNA reads TGTGCCAGCAGCGATGGACAGTTATCCTACGAGCAGTACTTC. Translating it yields CASSDGQLSYEQYF.